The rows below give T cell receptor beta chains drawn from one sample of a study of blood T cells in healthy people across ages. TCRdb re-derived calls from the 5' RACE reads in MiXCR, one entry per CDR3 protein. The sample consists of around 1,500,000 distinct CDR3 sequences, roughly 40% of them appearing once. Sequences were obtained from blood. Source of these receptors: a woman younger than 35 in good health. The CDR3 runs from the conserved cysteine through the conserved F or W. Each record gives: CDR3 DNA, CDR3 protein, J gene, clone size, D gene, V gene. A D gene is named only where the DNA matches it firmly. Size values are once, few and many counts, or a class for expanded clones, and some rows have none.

cdr3_nt: TGTGCCAGCCTCCCTGCCTTTGGGGACCGCTCCTACGAGCAGTACTTC; cdr3_aa: CASLPAFGDRSYEQYF; j_call: TRBJ2-7; clone_size: -; d_call: -; v_call: TRBV21-1
cdr3_nt: TGTGCCAGCAACCCCCGGGACTGGAATCAGCCCCAGCATTTT; cdr3_aa: CASNPRDWNQPQHF; j_call: TRBJ1-5; clone_size: -; d_call: -; v_call: TRBV6-1
cdr3_nt: TGTGCCAGTAGTCAATCCGGTGTCGGGCAGGGACCACTAAGGAGCTACACCTTC; cdr3_aa: CASSQSGVGQGPLRSYTF; j_call: TRBJ1-2; clone_size: -; d_call: -; v_call: TRBV19
cdr3_nt: TGCGCCAGCAGCCAAGATCGAGTGGGAGACGGTGGCTACACCTTC; cdr3_aa: CASSQDRVGDGGYTF; j_call: TRBJ1-2; clone_size: few; d_call: -; v_call: TRBV4-1
cdr3_nt: TGCGCCAGCGGTTCTGGAGTGGGGCATGAGCAGTTCTTC; cdr3_aa: CASGSGVGHEQFF; j_call: TRBJ2-1; clone_size: -; d_call: -; v_call: TRBV10-1
cdr3_nt: TGTGCCAGCAGCCAATTGGGAGCGGGGAGCCAAGAGACCCAGTACTTC; cdr3_aa: CASSQLGAGSQETQYF; j_call: TRBJ2-5; clone_size: few; d_call: TRBD2; v_call: TRBV4-2
cdr3_nt: TGTGCCAGCAGCTTAGCGTACACCGGGGAGCTGTTTTTT; cdr3_aa: CASSLAYTGELFF; j_call: TRBJ2-2; clone_size: once; d_call: -; v_call: TRBV7-9
cdr3_nt: TGTGCCAGCAGTGCCCGTGCTCCCCCCCTCGAGACCCAGTACTTC; cdr3_aa: CASSARAPPLETQYF; j_call: TRBJ2-5; clone_size: few; d_call: -; v_call: TRBV9
cdr3_nt: TGCGCCAGCAGCTCCCAGCGGGACTCCTACAATGAGCAGTTCTTC; cdr3_aa: CASSSQRDSYNEQFF; j_call: TRBJ2-1; clone_size: few; d_call: TRBD2; v_call: TRBV5-1
cdr3_nt: TGTGCCAGCAGTTACTCGAGGGACAGCAACTATGGCTACACCTTC; cdr3_aa: CASSYSRDSNYGYTF; j_call: TRBJ1-2; clone_size: -; d_call: TRBD1; v_call: TRBV6-6
cdr3_nt: TGTGCCAGCAGCAGGACAGGGGGAGGTAAAGGCTACACCTTC; cdr3_aa: CASSRTGGGKGYTF; j_call: TRBJ1-2; clone_size: few; d_call: TRBD1; v_call: TRBV6-5
cdr3_nt: TGTGCCAGCAGCCCCCGGCAGGGTCGATCACCCCTCCACTTT; cdr3_aa: CASSPRQGRSPLHF; j_call: TRBJ1-6; clone_size: once; d_call: -; v_call: TRBV13
cdr3_nt: TGTGCCAGCAGCCCCCTTGGGGGGGTAACCTCTGGGGCCAACGTCCTGACTTTC; cdr3_aa: CASSPLGGVTSGANVLTF; j_call: TRBJ2-6; clone_size: -; d_call: TRBD2; v_call: TRBV7-3
cdr3_nt: TGTGACAGCAGCTCCCAACCGGGGGCACCCTACGAGCAGTACTTC; cdr3_aa: CDSSSQPGAPYEQYF; j_call: TRBJ2-7; clone_size: -; d_call: -; v_call: TRBV7-2
cdr3_nt: TGTGCCAGCAGCTTACTAGCGGGGGCCACAGATACGCAGTATTTT; cdr3_aa: CASSLLAGATDTQYF; j_call: TRBJ2-3; clone_size: many; d_call: TRBD2; v_call: TRBV7-2
cdr3_nt: TGTGCCATCAGTTCCGGGACAGGGGGGTTGAGGGAGCAGTACTTC; cdr3_aa: CAISSGTGGLREQYF; j_call: TRBJ2-7; clone_size: medium-sized; d_call: TRBD1; v_call: TRBV10-3
cdr3_nt: TGTGCCAGCACCCGAGAGGATTCCAGGGCCCAGTACTTC; cdr3_aa: CASTREDSRAQYF; j_call: TRBJ2-5; clone_size: few; d_call: -; v_call: TRBV2
cdr3_nt: TGCGCCAGCAGCTTTACGGGACATCAGAACACTGAAGCTTTCTTT; cdr3_aa: CASSFTGHQNTEAFF; j_call: TRBJ1-1; clone_size: once; d_call: -; v_call: TRBV5-1
cdr3_nt: TGCAGCGTTGAAGTAGAAGCCGCCGTGACAGATACGCAGTATTTT; cdr3_aa: CSVEVEAAVTDTQYF; j_call: TRBJ2-3; clone_size: -; d_call: -; v_call: TRBV29-1
cdr3_nt: TGCGCCAGCAGCCAGAGTCTGGGGCCGACCCAAGAGACCCAGTACTTC; cdr3_aa: CASSQSLGPTQETQYF; j_call: TRBJ2-5; clone_size: -; d_call: -; v_call: TRBV4-1
cdr3_nt: TGTGCCAGCAGTTTAGGCAGGGAAGGCTTGCCTAATTACTACGAGCAGTACTTC; cdr3_aa: CASSLGREGLPNYYEQYF; j_call: TRBJ2-7; clone_size: -; d_call: -; v_call: TRBV12-3/TRBV12-4
cdr3_nt: TGTGCCGACACGAGGGGGAATAGCAATGAGCAGTTCTTC; cdr3_aa: CADTRGNSNEQFF; j_call: TRBJ2-1; clone_size: -; d_call: -; v_call: TRBV7-9
cdr3_nt: TGCAGTGCTAGAGACCGACAGGGATCGAACACCGGGGAGCTGTTTTTT; cdr3_aa: CSARDRQGSNTGELFF; j_call: TRBJ2-2; clone_size: -; d_call: TRBD1; v_call: TRBV20-1
cdr3_nt: TGTGCCAGCAGTGCCGGTCTAACCACTGAAGCTTTCTTT; cdr3_aa: CASSAGLTTEAFF; j_call: TRBJ1-1; clone_size: -; d_call: -; v_call: TRBV6-2/TRBV6-3
cdr3_nt: TGCGCCAGCAGCCAAGATGTACTTTGGGACGAGCAGTACTTC; cdr3_aa: CASSQDVLWDEQYF; j_call: TRBJ2-7; clone_size: -; d_call: -; v_call: TRBV4-3
cdr3_nt: TGCGCCAGCATCCAGGGACTAGCGGGTGGTGGAAGGGAGTTCTTC; cdr3_aa: CASIQGLAGGGREFF; j_call: TRBJ2-1; clone_size: -; d_call: TRBD2; v_call: TRBV5-1
cdr3_nt: TGTGCCAGCAGCATCCTCGGGGCTCCCCCCTATGGCTACACCTTC; cdr3_aa: CASSILGAPPYGYTF; j_call: TRBJ1-2; clone_size: few; d_call: -; v_call: TRBV7-6
cdr3_nt: TGTGCCAGCAGTTTTAGACAGGGGACTGAAGCTTTCTTT; cdr3_aa: CASSFRQGTEAFF; j_call: TRBJ1-1; clone_size: -; d_call: TRBD1; v_call: TRBV12-3/TRBV12-4
cdr3_nt: TGTGCCAGCAGTTACTCGGGTGGAGGCTATGGCTACACCTTC; cdr3_aa: CASSYSGGGYGYTF; j_call: TRBJ1-2; clone_size: few; d_call: -; v_call: TRBV6-5
cdr3_nt: TGTGCCAGCAGGCCCCCGGGACTGGCTCCTCGTTACGAGCAGTACTTC; cdr3_aa: CASRPPGLAPRYEQYF; j_call: TRBJ2-7; clone_size: few; d_call: -; v_call: TRBV6-1
cdr3_nt: TGTGCCATCCGGCCGACTTATGGTACGCTCTCCGAGCAGTACTTC; cdr3_aa: CAIRPTYGTLSEQYF; j_call: TRBJ2-7; clone_size: few; d_call: -; v_call: TRBV27
cdr3_nt: TGTGCCAGCAGCTTAGGACTAGCGACGAACACCGGGGAGCTGTTTTTT; cdr3_aa: CASSLGLATNTGELFF; j_call: TRBJ2-2; clone_size: -; d_call: TRBD2; v_call: TRBV7-2
cdr3_nt: TGTGCCAGCAGCCAAGTCTCGGCGGGAGGTAACAATGAGCAGTTCTTC; cdr3_aa: CASSQVSAGGNNEQFF; j_call: TRBJ2-1; clone_size: -; d_call: TRBD2; v_call: TRBV4-2
cdr3_nt: TGTGCCAGCAGTTACGGACGGGGAAACACCATATATTTT; cdr3_aa: CASSYGRGNTIYF; j_call: TRBJ1-3; clone_size: -; d_call: -; v_call: TRBV27
cdr3_nt: TGCGCCAGCCGACCCTTTAATTCGGAGAATGAGCAGTTCTTC; cdr3_aa: CASRPFNSENEQFF; j_call: TRBJ2-1; clone_size: -; d_call: -; v_call: TRBV5-1
cdr3_nt: TGCGCCAGCAGCCCGTCCGCCGGGGCTAATCGGGACGAGCAGTACTTC; cdr3_aa: CASSPSAGANRDEQYF; j_call: TRBJ2-7; clone_size: -; d_call: -; v_call: TRBV4-1
cdr3_nt: TGCGTCAGCAGCCAAGAGATGGGCGGGAGAGAGACCCAGTACTTC; cdr3_aa: CVSSQEMGGRETQYF; j_call: TRBJ2-5; clone_size: -; d_call: TRBD2; v_call: TRBV4-1
cdr3_nt: TGCAGCGTTGTTGTGGGACCCGGGGAGCTGTTTTTT; cdr3_aa: CSVVVGPGELFF; j_call: TRBJ2-2; clone_size: few; d_call: -; v_call: TRBV29-1
cdr3_nt: TGTGCCAGCAGGGACCGGGGTAGCGGGATGTACGAGCAGTACTTC; cdr3_aa: CASRDRGSGMYEQYF; j_call: TRBJ2-7; clone_size: -; d_call: TRBD2; v_call: TRBV4-2
cdr3_nt: TGTGCCAGCAGCCCAGGATCGGGGGAATGGGGAGAGACCCAGTACTTC; cdr3_aa: CASSPGSGEWGETQYF; j_call: TRBJ2-5; clone_size: few; d_call: -; v_call: TRBV9
cdr3_nt: TGTGCCAGCAGTCCACGGGACGGCTATCCACCCCTCCACTTT; cdr3_aa: CASSPRDGYPPLHF; j_call: TRBJ1-6; clone_size: few; d_call: -; v_call: TRBV28